This TCR beta chain was documented in a study of cytomegalovirus exposure and HLA in healthy donors. Study-wide findings and caveats: The authors excluded some V segments, including TRBV6-2 and TRBV6-3, as indistinguishable.

Notes on this clone: No antigen is known for it.

Both 60 Vbeta primers and 13 Jbeta primers went into the PCR. Clones were sequenced by immunoSEQ multiplex PCR, and TCRdb holds only the in-frame ones, with some missing. The sample holds about 130,000 clones; about 74% are singletons and the top ten take 5.5% to 8.5%. This CDR3 contains 13 residues. Trimming left V 4 bases short and J 4 bases short, with 12 bases between. CDR1 and CDR2 (germline): SGHRS, YFSETQ. The sequenced material came from PBMCs. The chain combines TRBV5-1 with TRBJ2-7; D not certain. The TCR originated in a male donor in good health and CMV-seronegative. The CDR3 is CASSRFVEYEQYF. CDR3 coding DNA: TGCGCCAGCAGCCGTTTCGTGGAGTACGAGCAGTACTTC.